The 12 T cell receptor beta chains below all came from one sample that was sequenced in a study of PD-1 blockade in classical Hodgkin lymphoma. Relapses following autologous stem cell transplantation were seen in all patients, with brentuximab vedotin exposure varying. Sequencing was performed with immunoSEQ multiplex PCR; in TCRdb, only in-frame clones are kept and a portion is missing. This table holds 90,000 or so clones, 80% to 95% found once. The sequenced sample was peripheral blood mononuclear cells (PBMCs), obtained before the second cycle of nivolumab. All receptors derive from a human donor with classical Hodgkin lymphoma.

The rearrangement links TRBV27 to TRBJ2-1; the match to TRBD2 covers 7 bases. V lost 1 base, J lost 5 bases, and 2 bases stayed unmatched. Looked up from germline, CDR1 is MNHEY and CDR2 is SMNVEV (reference sequence). The CDR3 spans 14 residues. DNA for the CDR3: TGTGCCAGCAGTTTATGGGGGAGGGACAATGAGCAGTTCTTC. It translates to CASSLWGRDNEQFF.

The chain employs TRBV9 and TRBJ1-1; a weak D match, TRBD1 (5 bases). The CDR3 length is 13 residues. Germline CDR1 SGDLS, CDR2 YYNGEE. Between the trimmed V and J ends, which lost 5 bases and 3 bases, there was a span of 11 bases. The CDR3 reads CASSIGGYTEAFF. For the CDR3, the DNA is TGTGCCAGCAGTATCGGGGGGTACACTGAAGCTTTCTTT.

The chain combines TRBV4-2 with TRBJ2-1; 12 nucleotides agree with TRBD2. Germline V lookup: CDR1 LGHNA, CDR2 YNFKEQ. V dropped 1 base and J dropped 5; count of bases not matched to a gene: 3. This CDR3 comprises 16 residues. CDR3 in amino acids: CASSQVLAGGHNEQFF. In DNA form, the CDR3 reads TGTGCCAGCAGCCAAGTACTAGCGGGAGGTCACAATGAGCAGTTCTTC.

The chain couples TRBV7-8 to TRBJ2-7; perhaps TRBD2 as D (5 bases). In germline, CDR1 is SGHVS, CDR2 FQNEAQ. This CDR3 is 14 amino acids long. Trimming shortened V by 1 base and J by 5 bases, and 12 bases separated the two germline ends. The CDR3 region is CASSLVGSGNEQYF. The CDR3 DNA sequence: TGTGCCAGCAGCTTAGTCGGTTCGGGGAACGAGCAGTACTTC.

This rearrangement joins TRBV19 to TRBJ2-7, with 11 bases aligning to TRBD2. Germline V gene lookup returns CDR1 LNHDA and CDR2 SQIVND (reference sequence). The CDR3 contains 15 residues. V gave up 3 bases and J gave up 2 bases; unmatched junction bases: 3. CDR3 sequence reads: CASSMPSGRTYEQYF. CDR3 sequence (DNA): TGTGCCAGTAGTATGCCTAGCGGGAGGACCTACGAGCAGTACTTC. The full variable domain, with the rest looked up from reference TRBV19 and TRBJ2-7, is DGGITQSPKYLFRKEGQNVTLSCEQNLNHDAMYWYRQDPGQGLRLIYYSQIVNDFQKGDIAEGYSVSREKKESFPLTVTSAQKNPTAFYLCASSMPSGRTYEQYFGPGTRLTVT.

This chain uses TRBV9 with TRBJ2-5; weak D call: TRBD2 (5 bases). Deletions cut 4 bases from V and 5 bases from J, with 18 bases between. The CDR3 contains 15 residues. Germline CDR1 is SGDLS and CDR2 is YYNGEE. CDR3 DNA sequence: TGTGCCAGCAGCCCACGGCAATTAGCGAGTGAGACCCAGTACTTC. Protein: CASSPRQLASETQYF.

The V call is TRBV19, the J call TRBJ1-2; TRBD1 matches 7 bases. The V and J ends lost 1 base and 8 bases, in that order; junction bases with no gene match: 7. The germline V gene has CDR1 LNHDA and CDR2 SQIVND (reference sequence). CDR3 size: 14 residues. In DNA form, the CDR3 reads TGTGCCAGTAGTATAGGACAACAGGGGCCCGGCTACACCTTC. Protein: CASSIGQQGPGYTF.

The rearrangement uses TRBV13 and TRBJ2-1; 8 nucleotides agree with TRBD2. The CDR3 sequence is 18 residues long. Germline-derived CDR1 and CDR2 are PRHDT and FYEKMQ (reference sequence). V dropped 5 bases and J dropped 6; count of bases not matched to a gene: 18. CDR3 DNA sequence: TGTGCCAGCAGCGCCATAGGGAACTTAGCGGGATGGCCCAATGAGCAGTTCTTC. This gives the protein CASSAIGNLAGWPNEQFF.

V is TRBV28 and J is TRBJ2-7; tentatively, D is TRBD1 (6 bases). The ends were cut back, 5 bases at V and 0 bases at J, with 20 bases in the middle. Germline values: CDR1 MDHEN, CDR2 SYDVKM. There are 17 residues in the CDR3. Here the CDR3 reads CASSGRTVDQSSYEQYF. The CDR3, as DNA: TGTGCCAGCAGTGGAAGGACAGTAGATCAGAGCTCCTACGAGCAGTACTTC.

The rearrangement uses TRBV6-5 and TRBJ2-1; D uncertain. Per the germline V gene, CDR1 is MNHEY and CDR2 is SVGAGI. The CDR3 extends over 14 amino acids. Trimming stripped 6 bases from V and 0 bases from J, with 9 bases between. CDR3: CASRAWSSYNEQFF. The CDR3 nucleotides are TGTGCCAGCAGGGCCTGGAGCTCCTACAATGAGCAGTTCTTC.

The V call is TRBV5-1, the J call TRBJ2-5, with 7 bases identical to TRBD1. The closer fit of TRBJ2-7 to the DNA end suggests the J call may be wrong. Germline CDR1 is SGHRS and CDR2 is YFSETQ. The CDR3 consists of 13 residues. In DNA form, the CDR3 reads TGCGCCAGCAGCACGGGACAGACCTACGAGCAGTACTTC. Residues: CASSTGQTYEQYF.

The rearrangement links TRBV19 to TRBJ1-4; D ambiguous. CDR1 is LNHDA, CDR2 SQIVND, per germline (reference sequence). With 7 bases removed from V and 3 bases from J, the gap between germline ends came to 12 bases. The CDR3 runs to 14 residues. The CDR3 DNA reads TGTGCCAGTATAGAAAGCGGTGCTAATGAAAAACTGTTTTTT. Its protein is CASIESGANEKLFF.